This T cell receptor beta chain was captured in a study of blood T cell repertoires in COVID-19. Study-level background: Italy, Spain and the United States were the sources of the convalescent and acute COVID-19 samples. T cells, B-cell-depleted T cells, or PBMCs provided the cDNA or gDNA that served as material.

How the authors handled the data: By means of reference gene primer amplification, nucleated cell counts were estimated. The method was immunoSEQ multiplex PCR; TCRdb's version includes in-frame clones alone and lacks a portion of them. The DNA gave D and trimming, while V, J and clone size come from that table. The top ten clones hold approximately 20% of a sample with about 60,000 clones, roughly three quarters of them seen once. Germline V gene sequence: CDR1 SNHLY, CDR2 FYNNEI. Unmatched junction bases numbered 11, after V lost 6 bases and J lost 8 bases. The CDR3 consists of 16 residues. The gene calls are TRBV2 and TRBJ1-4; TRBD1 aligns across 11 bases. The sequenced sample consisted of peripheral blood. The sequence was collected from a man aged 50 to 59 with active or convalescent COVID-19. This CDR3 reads CASRIGTGGMQEKLFF. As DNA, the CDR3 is TGTGCCAGCAGGATTGGGACAGGGGGGATGCAGGAAAAACTGTTTTTT. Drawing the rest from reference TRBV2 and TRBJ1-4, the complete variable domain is EPEVTQTPSHQVTQMGQEVILRCVPISNHLYFYWYRQILGQKVEFLVSFYNNEISEKSEIFDDQFSVERPDGSNFTLKIRSTKLEDSAMYFCASRIGTGGMQEKLFFGSGTQLSVL.